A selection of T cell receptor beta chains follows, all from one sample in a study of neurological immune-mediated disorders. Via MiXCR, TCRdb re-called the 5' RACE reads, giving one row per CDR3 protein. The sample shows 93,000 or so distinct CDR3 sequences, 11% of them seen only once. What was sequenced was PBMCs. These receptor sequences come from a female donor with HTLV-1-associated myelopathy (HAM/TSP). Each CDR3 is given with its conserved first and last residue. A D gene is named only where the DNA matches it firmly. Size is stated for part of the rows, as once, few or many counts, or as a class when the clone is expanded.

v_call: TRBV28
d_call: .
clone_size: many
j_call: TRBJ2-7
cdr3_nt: TGTGCCAGCATTACTCAAACGGGGGACGCCGAGCAGTACTTC
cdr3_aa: CASITQTGDAEQYF

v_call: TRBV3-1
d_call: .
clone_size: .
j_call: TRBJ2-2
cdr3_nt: TGTGCCAGCAGCCAAGACAGCTCGACGGCCGGGGAGCTGTTTTTT
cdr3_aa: CASSQDSSTAGELFF

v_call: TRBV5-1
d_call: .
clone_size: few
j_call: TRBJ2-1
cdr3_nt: TGCGCCAGCAGCCCCTTCGGGGAAAACAATGAGCAGTTCTTC
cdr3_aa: CASSPFGENNEQFF

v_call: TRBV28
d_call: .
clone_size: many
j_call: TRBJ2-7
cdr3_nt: TGTGCCAGCAGTCCGTCGACCGGGGGAACTTCCTACGAGCAGTACTTC
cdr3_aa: CASSPSTGGTSYEQYF

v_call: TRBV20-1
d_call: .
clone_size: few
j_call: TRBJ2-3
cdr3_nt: TGCAGTGCGCCGGTGGGGGAGACGCAGTATTTT
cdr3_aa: CSAPVGETQYF

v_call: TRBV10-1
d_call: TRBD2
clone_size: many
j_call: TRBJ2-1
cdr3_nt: TGCGCCAGCTCCGGGACTAGGGTTAAGGAGCAGTTCTTC
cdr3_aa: CASSGTRVKEQFF

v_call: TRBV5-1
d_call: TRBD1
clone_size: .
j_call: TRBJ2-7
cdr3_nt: TGCGCCAGCAGCGGCCGGGACAGGTACTCCTACGAGCAGTACTTC
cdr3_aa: CASSGRDRYSYEQYF

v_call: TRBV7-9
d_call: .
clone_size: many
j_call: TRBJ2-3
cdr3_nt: TGTGCCAGCAGCTTTACACAAGATACGCAGTATTTT
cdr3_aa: CASSFTQDTQYF

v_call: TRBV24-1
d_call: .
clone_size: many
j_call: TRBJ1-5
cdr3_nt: TGTGCCACCAGTGGCCCGGGGTTGGGTCAGCCCCAGCATTTT
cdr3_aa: CATSGPGLGQPQHF

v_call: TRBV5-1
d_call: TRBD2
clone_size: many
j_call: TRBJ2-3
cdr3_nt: TGCGCCAGCAGCCCGGGACTAGCGGGGGCCCGAGGGACAGATACGCAGTATTTT
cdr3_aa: CASSPGLAGARGTDTQYF

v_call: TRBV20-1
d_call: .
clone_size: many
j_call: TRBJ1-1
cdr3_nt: TGCAGTGCTAGAAGACACCTGAACACTGAAGCTTTCTTT
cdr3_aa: CSARRHLNTEAFF

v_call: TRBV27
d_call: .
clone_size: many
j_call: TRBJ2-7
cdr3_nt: TGTGCCAGCAGCGCCCCAACGGCCGCTAAACTGTACTTC
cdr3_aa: CASSAPTAAKLYF

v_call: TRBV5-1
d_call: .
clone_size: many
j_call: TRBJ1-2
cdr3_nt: TGCGCCAGCAGCTTGGACGGCAGGGTTAATGGCTACACCTTC
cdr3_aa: CASSLDGRVNGYTF

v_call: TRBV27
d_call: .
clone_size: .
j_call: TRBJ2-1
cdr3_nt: TGTGCCAGCAGTTTATCGCAGGGGAGCTCCTACAATGAGCAGTTCTTC
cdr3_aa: CASSLSQGSSYNEQFF

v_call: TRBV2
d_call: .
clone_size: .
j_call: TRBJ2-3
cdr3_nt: TGTGCCAGCAGTGAAGCGGGGGGGCCGGGAGATACGCAGTATTTT
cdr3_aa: CASSEAGGPGDTQYF

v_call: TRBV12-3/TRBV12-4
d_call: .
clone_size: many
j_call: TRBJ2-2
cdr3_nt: TGTGCCGGGGGAGGATCGAACACCGGGGAGCTGTTTTTT
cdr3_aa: CAGGGSNTGELFF